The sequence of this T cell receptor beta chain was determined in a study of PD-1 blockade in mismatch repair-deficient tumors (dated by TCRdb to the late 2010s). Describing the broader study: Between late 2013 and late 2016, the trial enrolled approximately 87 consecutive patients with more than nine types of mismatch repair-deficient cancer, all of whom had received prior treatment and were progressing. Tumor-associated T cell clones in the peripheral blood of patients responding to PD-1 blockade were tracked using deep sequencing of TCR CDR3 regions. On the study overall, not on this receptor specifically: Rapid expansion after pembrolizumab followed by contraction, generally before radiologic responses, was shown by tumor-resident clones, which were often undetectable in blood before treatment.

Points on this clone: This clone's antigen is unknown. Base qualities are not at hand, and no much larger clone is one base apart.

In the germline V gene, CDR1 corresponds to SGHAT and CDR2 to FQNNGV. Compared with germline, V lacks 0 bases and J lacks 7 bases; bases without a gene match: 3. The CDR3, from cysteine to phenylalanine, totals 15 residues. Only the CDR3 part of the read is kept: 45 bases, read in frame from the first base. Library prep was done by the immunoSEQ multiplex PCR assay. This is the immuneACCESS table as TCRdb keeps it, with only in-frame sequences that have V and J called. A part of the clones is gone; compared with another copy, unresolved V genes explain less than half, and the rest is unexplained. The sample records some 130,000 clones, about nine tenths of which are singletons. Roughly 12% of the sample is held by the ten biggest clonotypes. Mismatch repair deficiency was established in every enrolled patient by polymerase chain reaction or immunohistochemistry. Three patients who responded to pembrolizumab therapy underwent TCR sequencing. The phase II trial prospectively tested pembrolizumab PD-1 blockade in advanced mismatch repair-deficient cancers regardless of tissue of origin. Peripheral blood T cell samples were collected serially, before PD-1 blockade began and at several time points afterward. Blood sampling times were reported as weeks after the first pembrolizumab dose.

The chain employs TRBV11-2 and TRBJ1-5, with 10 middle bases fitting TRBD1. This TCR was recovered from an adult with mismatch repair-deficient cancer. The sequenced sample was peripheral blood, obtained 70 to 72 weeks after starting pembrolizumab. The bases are TGTGCCAGCAGCTTAGACCTGGGACAGGGGCAGCCCCAGCATTTT. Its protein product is CASSLDLGQGQPQHF.